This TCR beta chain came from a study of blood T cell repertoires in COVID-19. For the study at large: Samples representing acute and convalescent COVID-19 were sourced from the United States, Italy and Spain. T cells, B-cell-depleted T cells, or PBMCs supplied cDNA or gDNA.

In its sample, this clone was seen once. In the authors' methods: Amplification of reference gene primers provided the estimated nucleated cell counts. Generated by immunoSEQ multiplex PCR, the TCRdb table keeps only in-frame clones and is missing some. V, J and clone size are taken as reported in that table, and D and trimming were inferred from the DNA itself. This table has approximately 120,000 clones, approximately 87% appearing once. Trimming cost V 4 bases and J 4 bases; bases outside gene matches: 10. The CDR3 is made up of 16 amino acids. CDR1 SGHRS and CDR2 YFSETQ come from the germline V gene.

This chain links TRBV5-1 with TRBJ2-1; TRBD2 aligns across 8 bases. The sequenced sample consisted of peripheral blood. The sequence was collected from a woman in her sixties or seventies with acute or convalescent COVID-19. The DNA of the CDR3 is TGCGCCAGCAGCCCGGCGATTAGCGGGACATACAATGAGCAGTTCTTC. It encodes CASSPAISGTYNEQFF.